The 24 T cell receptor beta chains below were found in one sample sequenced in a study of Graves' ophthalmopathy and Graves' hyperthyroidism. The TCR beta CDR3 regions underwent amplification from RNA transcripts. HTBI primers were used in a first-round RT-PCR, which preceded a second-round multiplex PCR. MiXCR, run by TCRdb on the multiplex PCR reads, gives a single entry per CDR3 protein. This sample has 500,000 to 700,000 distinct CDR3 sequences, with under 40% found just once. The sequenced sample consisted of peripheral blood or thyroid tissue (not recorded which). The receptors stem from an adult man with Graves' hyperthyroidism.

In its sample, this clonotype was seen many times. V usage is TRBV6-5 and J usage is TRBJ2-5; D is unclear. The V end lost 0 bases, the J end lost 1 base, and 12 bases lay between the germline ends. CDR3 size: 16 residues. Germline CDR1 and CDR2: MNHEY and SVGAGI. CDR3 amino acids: CASSYSFGSTQETQYF. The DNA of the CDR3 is TGTGCCAGCAGTTACTCGTTCGGTTCTACCCAAGAGACCCAGTACTTC.

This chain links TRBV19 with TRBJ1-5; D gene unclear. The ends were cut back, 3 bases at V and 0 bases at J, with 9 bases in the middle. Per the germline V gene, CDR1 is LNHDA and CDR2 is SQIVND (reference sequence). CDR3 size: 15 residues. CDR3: CASSMAGSSNQPQHF. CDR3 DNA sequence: TGTGCCAGTAGTATGGCCGGGAGTAGCAATCAGCCCCAGCATTTT.

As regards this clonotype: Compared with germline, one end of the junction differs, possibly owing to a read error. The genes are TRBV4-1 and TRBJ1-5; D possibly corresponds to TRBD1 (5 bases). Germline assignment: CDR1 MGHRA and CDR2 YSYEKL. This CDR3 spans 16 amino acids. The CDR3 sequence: CASSQAAGRADQPQHF. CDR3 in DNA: TGTGCCAGCAGCCAAGCCGCAGGGAGGGCGGATCAGCCCCAGCATTTT.

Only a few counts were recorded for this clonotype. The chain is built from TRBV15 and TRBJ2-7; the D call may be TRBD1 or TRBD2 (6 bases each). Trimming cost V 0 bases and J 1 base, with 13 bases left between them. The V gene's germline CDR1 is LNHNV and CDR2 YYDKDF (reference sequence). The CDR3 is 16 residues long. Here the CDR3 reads CATSRDGGTLSYEQYF. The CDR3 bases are TGTGCCACCAGCAGAGATGGCGGGACACTTTCCTACGAGCAGTACTTC.

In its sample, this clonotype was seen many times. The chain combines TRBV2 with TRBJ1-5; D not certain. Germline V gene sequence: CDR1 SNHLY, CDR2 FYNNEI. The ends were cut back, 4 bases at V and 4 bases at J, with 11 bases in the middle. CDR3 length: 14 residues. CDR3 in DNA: TGTGCCAGCAGTGGACTAGGGAATAATCAGCCCCAGCATTTT. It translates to CASSGLGNNQPQHF.

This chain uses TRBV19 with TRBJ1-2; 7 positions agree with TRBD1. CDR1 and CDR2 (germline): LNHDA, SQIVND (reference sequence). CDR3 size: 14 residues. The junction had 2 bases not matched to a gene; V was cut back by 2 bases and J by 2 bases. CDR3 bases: TGTGCCAGTAGTATACAACAGGGGAACTATGGCTACACCTTC. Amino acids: CASSIQQGNYGYTF.

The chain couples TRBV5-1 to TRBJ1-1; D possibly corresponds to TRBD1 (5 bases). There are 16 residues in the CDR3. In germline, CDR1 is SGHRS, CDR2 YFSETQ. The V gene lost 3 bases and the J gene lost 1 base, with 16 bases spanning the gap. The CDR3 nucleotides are TGCGCCAGCAGCTCGGGTTTTTGGGGGGGGAACACTGAAGCTTTCTTT. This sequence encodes CASSSGFWGGNTEAFF.

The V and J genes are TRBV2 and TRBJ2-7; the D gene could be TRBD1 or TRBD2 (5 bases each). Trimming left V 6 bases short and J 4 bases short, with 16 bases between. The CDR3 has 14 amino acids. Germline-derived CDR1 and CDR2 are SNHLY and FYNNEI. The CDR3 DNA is TGTGCCAGCAGCGAGGGGTCAGTCGAATACGAGCAGTACTTC. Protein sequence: CASSEGSVEYEQYF.

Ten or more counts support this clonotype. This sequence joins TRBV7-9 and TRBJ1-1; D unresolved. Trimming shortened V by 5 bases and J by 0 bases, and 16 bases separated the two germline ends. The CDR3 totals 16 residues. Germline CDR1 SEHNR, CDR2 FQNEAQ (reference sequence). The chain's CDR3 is CASSRRQNALNTEAFF. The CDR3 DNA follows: TGTGCCAGCAGCCGCCGGCAGAATGCATTGAACACTGAAGCTTTCTTT.

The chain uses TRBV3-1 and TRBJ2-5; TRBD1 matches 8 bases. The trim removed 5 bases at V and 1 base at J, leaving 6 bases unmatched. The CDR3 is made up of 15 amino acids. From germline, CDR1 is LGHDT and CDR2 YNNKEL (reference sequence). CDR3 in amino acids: CASSTGQGRQETQYF. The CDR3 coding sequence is TGTGCCAGCAGCACAGGACAGGGACGCCAAGAGACCCAGTACTTC.

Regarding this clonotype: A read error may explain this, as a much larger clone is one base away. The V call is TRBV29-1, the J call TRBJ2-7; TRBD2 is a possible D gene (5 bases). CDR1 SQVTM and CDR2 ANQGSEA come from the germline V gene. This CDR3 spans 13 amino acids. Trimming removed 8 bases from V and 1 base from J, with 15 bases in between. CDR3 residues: CSMLDGVSYEQYF. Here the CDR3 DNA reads TGCAGCATGCTCGACGGGGTTTCCTACGAGCAGTACTTC.

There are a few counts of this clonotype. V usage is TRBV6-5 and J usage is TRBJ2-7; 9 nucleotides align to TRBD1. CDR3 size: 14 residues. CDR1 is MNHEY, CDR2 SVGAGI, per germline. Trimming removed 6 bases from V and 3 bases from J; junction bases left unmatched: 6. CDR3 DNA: TGTGCCAGCAGGGGACAGGGCGACGGCTACGAGCAGTACTTC. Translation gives CASRGQGDGYEQYF.

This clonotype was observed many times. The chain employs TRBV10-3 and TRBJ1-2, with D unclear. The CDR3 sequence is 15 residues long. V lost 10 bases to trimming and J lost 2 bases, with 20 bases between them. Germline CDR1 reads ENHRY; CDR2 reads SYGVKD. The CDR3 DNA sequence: TGTGCCACCCCGGACCCGCGACAAGGGAACTATGGCTACACCTTC. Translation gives CATPDPRQGNYGYTF.

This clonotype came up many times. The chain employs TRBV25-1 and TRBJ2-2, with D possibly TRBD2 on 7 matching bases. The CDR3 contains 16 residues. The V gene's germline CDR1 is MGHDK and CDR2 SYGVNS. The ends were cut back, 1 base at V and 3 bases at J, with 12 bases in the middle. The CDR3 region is CASSELGGRDTGELFF. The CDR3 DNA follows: TGTGCCAGCAGTGAATTGGGGGGGCGCGACACCGGGGAGCTGTTTTTT.

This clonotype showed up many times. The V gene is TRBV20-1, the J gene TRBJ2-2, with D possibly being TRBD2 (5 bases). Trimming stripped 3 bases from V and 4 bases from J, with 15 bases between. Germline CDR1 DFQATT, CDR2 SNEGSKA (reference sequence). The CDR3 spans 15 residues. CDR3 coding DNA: TGCAGTGCTAGGAACCCTAAGGGAGCCACCGGGGAGCTGTTTTTT. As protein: CSARNPKGATGELFF.

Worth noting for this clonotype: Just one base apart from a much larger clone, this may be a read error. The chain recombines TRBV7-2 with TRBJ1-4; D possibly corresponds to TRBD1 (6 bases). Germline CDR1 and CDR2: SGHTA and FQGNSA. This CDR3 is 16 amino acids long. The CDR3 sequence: CAGSLYTRGTNEKLFF. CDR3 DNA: TGTGCCGGCAGCTTGTATACCAGGGGTACTAATGAAAAACTGTTTTTT.

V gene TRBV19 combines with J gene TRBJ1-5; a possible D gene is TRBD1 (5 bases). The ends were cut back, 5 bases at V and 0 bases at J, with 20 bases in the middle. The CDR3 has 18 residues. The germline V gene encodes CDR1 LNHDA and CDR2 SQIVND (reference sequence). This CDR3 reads CASSPLRWRGYSNQPQHF. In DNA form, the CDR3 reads TGTGCCAGTAGTCCCTTACGGTGGAGGGGATATAGCAATCAGCCCCAGCATTTT. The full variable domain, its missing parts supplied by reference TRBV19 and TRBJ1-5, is DGGITQSPKYLFRKEGQNVTLSCEQNLNHDAMYWYRQDPGQGLRLIYYSQIVNDFQKGDIAEGYSVSREKKESFPLTVTSAQKNPTAFYLCASSPLRWRGYSNQPQHFGDGTRLSIL.

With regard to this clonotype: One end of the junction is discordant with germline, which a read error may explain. The CDR3 protein is CAIRDTGYTEETQYF. The CDR3 nucleotides are TGTGCCATCCGTGACACGGGGTACACTGAAGAGACCCAGTACTTC. This sequence joins TRBV10-3 and TRBJ2-5; perhaps TRBD2 as D (5 bases). Germline loops: CDR1 ENHRY, CDR2 SYGVKD. This CDR3 region has 15 residues.

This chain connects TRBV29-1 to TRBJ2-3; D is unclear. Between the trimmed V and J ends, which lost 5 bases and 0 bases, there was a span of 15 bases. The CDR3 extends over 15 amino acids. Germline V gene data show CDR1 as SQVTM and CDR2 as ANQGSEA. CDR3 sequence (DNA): TGCAGCGTTTTTGGTACCCCCTCCAGCACAGATACGCAGTATTTT. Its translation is CSVFGTPSSTDTQYF.

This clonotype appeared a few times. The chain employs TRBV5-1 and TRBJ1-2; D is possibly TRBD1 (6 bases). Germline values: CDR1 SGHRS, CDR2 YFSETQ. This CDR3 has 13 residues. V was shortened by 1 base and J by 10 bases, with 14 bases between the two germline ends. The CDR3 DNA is TGCGCCAGCAGCTTGCTGTGGGGGCCCACCTACACCTTC. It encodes CASSLLWGPTYTF.

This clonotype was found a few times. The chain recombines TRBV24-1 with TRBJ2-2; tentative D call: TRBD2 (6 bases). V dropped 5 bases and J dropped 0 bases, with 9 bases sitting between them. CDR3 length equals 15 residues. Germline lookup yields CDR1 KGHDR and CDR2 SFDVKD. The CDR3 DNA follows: TGTGCCACCAGTGCGGGGGTTTCGAACACCGGGGAGCTGTTTTTT. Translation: CATSAGVSNTGELFF.

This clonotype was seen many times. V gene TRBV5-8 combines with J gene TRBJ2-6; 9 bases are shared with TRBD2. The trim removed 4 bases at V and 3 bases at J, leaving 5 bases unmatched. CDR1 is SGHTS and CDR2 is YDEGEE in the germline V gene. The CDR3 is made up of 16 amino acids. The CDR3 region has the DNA TGTGCCAGCAGCGGCGGGGGGGGGATTGGGGCCAACGTCCTGACTTTC. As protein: CASSGGGGIGANVLTF.

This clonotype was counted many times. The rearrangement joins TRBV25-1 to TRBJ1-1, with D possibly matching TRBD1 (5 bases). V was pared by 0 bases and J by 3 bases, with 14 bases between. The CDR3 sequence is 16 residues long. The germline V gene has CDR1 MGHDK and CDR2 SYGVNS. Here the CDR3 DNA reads TGTGCCAGCAGTGAATATAACCAGGGTCTGGACACTGAAGCTTTCTTT. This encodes CASSEYNQGLDTEAFF.

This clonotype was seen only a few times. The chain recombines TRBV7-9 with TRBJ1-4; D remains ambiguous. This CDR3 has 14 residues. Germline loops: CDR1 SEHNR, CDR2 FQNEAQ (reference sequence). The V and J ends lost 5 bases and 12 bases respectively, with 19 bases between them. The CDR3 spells CASSRTGKVGELFF. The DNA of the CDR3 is TGTGCCAGCAGCCGGACGGGAAAGGTTGGGGAACTGTTTTTT. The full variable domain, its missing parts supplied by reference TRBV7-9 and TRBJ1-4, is DTGVSQNPRHKITKRGQNVTFRCDPISEHNRLYWYRQTLGQGPEFLTYFQNEAQLEKSRLLSDRFSAERPKGSFSTLEIQRTEQGDSAMYLCASSRTGKVGELFFGSGTQLSVL.